This T cell receptor (beta chain) was recovered during a study of T cell changes during pregnancy in multiple sclerosis. This CDR3 region has 14 residues. From germline, CDR1 is SGDLS and CDR2 YYNGEE. V lost 6 bases to trimming and J lost 0 bases, with 10 bases between them. Measured with immunoSEQ multiplex PCR; TCRdb has only the in-frame clones, and not every one. This repertoire shows about 30,000 clones, approximately 92% found once; its top ten account for roughly 5%. This TCR derives from a female donor with multiple sclerosis, enrolled in a pregnancy study. Sequences were derived from CD8+ T cells from peripheral blood mononuclear cells, sampled before pregnancy. The chain has TRBV9 and TRBJ2-1; possibly TRBD1 for D (6 bases). The CDR3, as DNA: TGTGCCAGCAACATGGACAGCTCCTACAATGAGCAGTTCTTC. It codes for CASNMDSSYNEQFF.